The present entry profiles one T cell receptor (beta chain) with its context. The assay was immunoSEQ multiplex PCR, and TCRdb's table has in-frame clones only and misses some. The sample yields 110,000 to 150,000 clones, around 94% seen once. The CDR3 spans 14 residues. Trimming took off 4 bases at V and 2 bases at J, with 12 bases between the two ends. Per germline, CDR1 SGHDT and CDR2 YYEEEE. The record originates from a study of control samples from healthy donors and cancer patients. The TCR was taken from a man aged 60-69 years with colorectal cancer. Sequencing input: PBMCs. The V call is TRBV5-6, the J call TRBJ1-2; tentative D call: TRBD1 (6 bases). The CDR3 DNA sequence: TGTGCCAGCAGCCTATTAGGGGGGAACTATGGCTACACCTTC. This codes for CASSLLGGNYGYTF.